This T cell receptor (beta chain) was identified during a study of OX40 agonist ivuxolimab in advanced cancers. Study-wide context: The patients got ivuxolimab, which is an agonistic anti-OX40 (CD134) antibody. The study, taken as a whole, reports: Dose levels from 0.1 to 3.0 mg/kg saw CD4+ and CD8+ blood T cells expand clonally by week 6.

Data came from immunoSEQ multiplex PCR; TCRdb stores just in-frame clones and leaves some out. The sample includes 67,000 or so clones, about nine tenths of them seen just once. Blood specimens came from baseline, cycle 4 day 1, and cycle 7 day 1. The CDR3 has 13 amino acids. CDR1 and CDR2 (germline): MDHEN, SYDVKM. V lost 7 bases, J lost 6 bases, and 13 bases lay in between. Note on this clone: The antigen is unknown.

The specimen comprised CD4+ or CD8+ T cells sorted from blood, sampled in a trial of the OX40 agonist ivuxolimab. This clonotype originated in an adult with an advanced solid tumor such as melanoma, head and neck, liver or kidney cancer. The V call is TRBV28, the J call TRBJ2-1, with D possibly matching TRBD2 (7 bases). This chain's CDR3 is CASMRGGGNEQFF. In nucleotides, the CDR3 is TGTGCCAGCATGAGGGGGGGCGGCAATGAGCAGTTCTTC.